The present TCR beta chain was sequenced within a study of blood T cell repertoires in COVID-19. Study-level information: Samples of COVID-19 (acute and convalescent) were obtained from the United States, Italy and Spain.

V was pared by 3 bases and J by 3 bases, with 6 bases between. CDR3 length: 13 residues. Germline V gives CDR1 PRHDT, CDR2 FYEKMQ (reference sequence). Enrolled during active infection, Seattle patients were then followed longitudinally. In the source study's methods: Reference gene primer amplification gave nucleated cell count estimates. Measured with immunoSEQ multiplex PCR; TCRdb has only the in-frame clones, and not every one. V and J calls and clone size are copied from that table; D and trimming were computed from the DNA. The table has about 300,000 clones, about 88% seen once; the top ten hold more than 1.2%.

The chain combines TRBV13 with TRBJ1-3; D is unclear. The sequenced material came from peripheral blood. The TCR originated in a human donor with COVID-19, enrolled during active disease. The donor label of this sample is uncertain. The CDR3 nucleotides are TGTGCCAGCAGCTTGGACTTTGGAAACACCATATATTTT. Protein product: CASSLDFGNTIYF.